The clone carrying this T cell receptor (beta chain) was found once. V was pared by 3 bases and J by 0 bases, with 8 bases between. Per germline, CDR1 SGHAT and CDR2 FQNNGV. The CDR3 consists of 14 residues. TCRdb's table, derived via immunoSEQ multiplex PCR, lists solely in-frame clones and lacks some. The sample has around 500,000 clones, approximately 90% seen once. This sample is part of a study of blood T cell repertoires in COVID-19. Study at large: Some COVID-19 samples were acute and others convalescent; all came from the United States, Italy and Spain. In each case, the material was cDNA or gDNA derived from T cells, B-cell-depleted T cells, or PBMCs.

The participants were between about 18 and 95 years old and came from under 25 US areas. Each recovered donor of Cohort 3 presented with two negative PCRs, clearance, or symptom resolution. This TCR was recovered from an older woman who had recovered from COVID-19. The chain couples TRBV11-2 to TRBJ2-5, with D perhaps matching TRBD2 (6 bases). Source material: PBMCs or T cells enriched from blood (not recorded which). The CDR3 bases are TGTGCCAGCAGCTTTCGGGGGAACCAAGAGACCCAGTACTTC. Encoded protein: CASSFRGNQETQYF. The full variable domain, rest sourced from reference TRBV11-2 and TRBJ2-5, is EAGVAQSPRYKIIEKRQSVAFWCNPISGHATLYWYQQILGQGPKLLIQFQNNGVVDDSQLPKDRFSAERLKGVDSTLKIQPAKLEDSAVYLCASSFRGNQETQYFGPGTRLLVL.